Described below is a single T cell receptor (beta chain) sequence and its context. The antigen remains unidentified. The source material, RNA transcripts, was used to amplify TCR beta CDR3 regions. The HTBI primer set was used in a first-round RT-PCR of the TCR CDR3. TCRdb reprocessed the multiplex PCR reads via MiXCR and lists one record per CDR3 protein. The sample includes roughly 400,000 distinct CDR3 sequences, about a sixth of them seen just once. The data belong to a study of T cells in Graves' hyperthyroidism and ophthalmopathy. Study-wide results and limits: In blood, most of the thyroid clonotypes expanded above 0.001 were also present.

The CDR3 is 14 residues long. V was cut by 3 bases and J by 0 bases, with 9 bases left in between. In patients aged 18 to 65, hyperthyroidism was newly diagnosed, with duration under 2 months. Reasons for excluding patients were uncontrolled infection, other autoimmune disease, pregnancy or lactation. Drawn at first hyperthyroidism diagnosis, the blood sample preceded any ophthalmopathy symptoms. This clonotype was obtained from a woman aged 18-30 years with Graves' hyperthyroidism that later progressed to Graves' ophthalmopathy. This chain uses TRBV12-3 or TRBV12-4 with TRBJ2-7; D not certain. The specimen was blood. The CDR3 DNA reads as TGTGCCAGCAGTTTGGACGGAGACTCCTACGAGCAGTACTTC. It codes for CASSLDGDSYEQYF.